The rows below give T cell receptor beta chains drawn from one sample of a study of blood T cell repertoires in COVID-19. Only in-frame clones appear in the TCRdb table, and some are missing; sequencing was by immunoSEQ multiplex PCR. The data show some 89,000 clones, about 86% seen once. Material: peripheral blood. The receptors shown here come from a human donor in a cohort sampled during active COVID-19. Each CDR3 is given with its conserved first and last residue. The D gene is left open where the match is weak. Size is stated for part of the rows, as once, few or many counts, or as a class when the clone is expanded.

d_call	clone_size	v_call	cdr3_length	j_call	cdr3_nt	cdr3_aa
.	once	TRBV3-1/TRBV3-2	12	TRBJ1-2	TGTGCCAGCAGCGCGAGGCCCTATGGCTACACCTTC	CASSARPYGYTF
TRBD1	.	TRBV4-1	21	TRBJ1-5	TGCGCCAGCAGCCATCCCCGGGACAGGGGAGGGTTGGTGGTGCCCAATCAGCCCCAGCATTTT	CASSHPRDRGGLVVPNQPQHF
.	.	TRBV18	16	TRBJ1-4	TGTGCCAGCTCACCATTAGGAGGGTCAACTAATGAAAAACTGTTTTTT	CASSPLGGSTNEKLFF
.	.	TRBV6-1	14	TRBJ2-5	TGTGCCAGCAGTGAAGCGTTAGCGGAAGAGACCCAGTACTTC	CASSEALAEETQYF
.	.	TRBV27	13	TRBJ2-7	TGTGCCAGCAGTCAATGGACTGGAAACGAGCAGTACTTC	CASSQWTGNEQYF
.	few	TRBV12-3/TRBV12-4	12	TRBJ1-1	TGTGCCAGCAGTCTTTCCGAGGGTGAAGCTTTCTTT	CASSLSEGEAFF
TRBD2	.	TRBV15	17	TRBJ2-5	TGTGCCACCAGCATCAGAGGGGCGGGGCGCGGGGGAGAGACCCAGTACTTC	CATSIRGAGRGGETQYF
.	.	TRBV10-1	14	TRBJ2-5	TGCGCCAGCAGTGATGTGGGGGCTCAAGAGACCCAGTACTTC	CASSDVGAQETQYF
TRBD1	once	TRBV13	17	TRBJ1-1	TGTGCCAGCAGCCAGACCGGGACAGGGCTACCGAACACTGAAGCTTTCTTT	CASSQTGTGLPNTEAFF
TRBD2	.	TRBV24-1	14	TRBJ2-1	TGTGCCACCAGTGATAAAGCGGGGGGGAATGAGCAGTTCTTC	CATSDKAGGNEQFF
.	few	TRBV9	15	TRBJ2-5	TGTGCCAGCAGCGTCGAACCGGAGGTTGGGGAGACCCAGTACTTC	CASSVEPEVGETQYF
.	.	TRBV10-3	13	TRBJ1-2	TGTGCCATCAGAATAACAGGACCCTATGGCTACACCTTC	CAIRITGPYGYTF
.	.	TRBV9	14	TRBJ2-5	TGTGCCAGCAGCGTAGCGGGTGGCGAAGAGACCCAGTACTTC	CASSVAGGEETQYF
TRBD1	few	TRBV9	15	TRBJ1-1	TGTGCCAGCAGCCCTCGACAGGGCGCGGACACTGAAGCTTTCTTT	CASSPRQGADTEAFF
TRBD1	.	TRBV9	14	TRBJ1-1	TGTGCCAGCACCATAGGACAGGGGAACACTGAAGCTTTCTTT	CASTIGQGNTEAFF
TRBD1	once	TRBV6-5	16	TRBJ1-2	TGTGCCAGCAGTTACTCCGACAGGGTTCGGAACTATGGCTACACCTTC	CASSYSDRVRNYGYTF
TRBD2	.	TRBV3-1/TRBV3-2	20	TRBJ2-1	TGTGCCAGCAGCCAAGATACTAGGGGAGTAGCGGGGGAGCGCTACAATGAGCAGTTCTTC	CASSQDTRGVAGERYNEQFF
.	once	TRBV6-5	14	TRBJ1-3	TGTGCCGGGATGGACAGATCCATTGGAAACACCATATATTTT	CAGMDRSIGNTIYF
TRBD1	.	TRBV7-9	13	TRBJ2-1	TGTGCCAGCAGCTTAGGGACAGGGACAGAGCAGTTCTTC	CASSLGTGTEQFF
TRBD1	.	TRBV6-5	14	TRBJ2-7	TGTGCCAGCAGCCCCGGGACAGGGCGCTACGAGCAGTACTTC	CASSPGTGRYEQYF
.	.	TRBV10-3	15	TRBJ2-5	TGTGCCATCAGTGAGATGGGACATCCGCAAGAGACCCAGTACTTC	CAISEMGHPQETQYF
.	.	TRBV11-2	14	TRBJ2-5	TGTGCCAGCAGCTTAGATCGAGGGGGAGAGACCCAGTACTTC	CASSLDRGGETQYF
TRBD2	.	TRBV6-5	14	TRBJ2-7	TGTGCCAGCAGTACCGGGACTAGCTCCAACGAGCAGTACTTC	CASSTGTSSNEQYF
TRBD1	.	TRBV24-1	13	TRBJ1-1	TGTGCCACCAGTGGACAGGGTCGAACTGAAGCTTTCTTT	CATSGQGRTEAFF
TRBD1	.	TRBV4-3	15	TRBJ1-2	TGCGCCAGCAGCCAAGATTGGACAGGGAGGAGTGGCTACACCTTC	CASSQDWTGRSGYTF
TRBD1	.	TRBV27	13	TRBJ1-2	TGTGCCAGCAAAATCGGGACAGATTATGGCTACACCTTC	CASKIGTDYGYTF
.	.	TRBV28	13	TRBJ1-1	TGTGCCAGCAGTTTATACCTCCCCACCGGGGCTTTCTTT	CASSLYLPTGAFF
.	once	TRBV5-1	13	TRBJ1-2	TGCGCCAGCAGCTTGGACAGCGGCTATGGCTACACCTTC	CASSLDSGYGYTF
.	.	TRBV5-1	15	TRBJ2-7	TGCGCCAGCAGCCTTGGCGGACAAGACTCCTACGAGCAGTACTTC	CASSLGGQDSYEQYF
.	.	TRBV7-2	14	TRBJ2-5	TGTGCCAGCAGCTCTCCAGGGATCCAAGAGACCCAGTACTTC	CASSSPGIQETQYF
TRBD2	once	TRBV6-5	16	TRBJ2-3	TGTGCCAGCAGTTCCGGGACTAGCGGGGCCGCAGATACGCAGTATTTT	CASSSGTSGAADTQYF
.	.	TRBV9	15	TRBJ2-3	TGTGCCAGCAGCGTAGAATTATGGGGCCGAGATACGCAGTATTTT	CASSVELWGRDTQYF
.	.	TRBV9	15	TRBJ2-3	TGTGCCAGCAGCGTAGGAGTAGCGAGCACAGATACGCAGTATTTT	CASSVGVASTDTQYF
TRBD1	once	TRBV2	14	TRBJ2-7	TGTGCCAGCAGATTCCGGGACAGAAGCTACGAGCAGTACTTC	CASRFRDRSYEQYF